This record concerns one T cell receptor beta chain sequence. cDNA libraries for TCR beta contained unique molecular identifiers. TCRdb re-derived calls from the PCR reads in MiXCR, one entry per CDR3 protein. Found here are hundreds of thousands of distinct CDR3 sequences, approximately 57% of them singletons; the top ten hold around 4.5%. This sample stems from a study of post-analysis software for immune sequencing data. Sequencing input: blood. This receptor was obtained from a girl aged 10-17 years with multiple sclerosis.

The CDR3 nucleotides are TGCGCCAGCAGGAGTAGGACTAGCGGGAGAAATGAGCAGTACTTC. It is translated as CASRSRTSGRNEQYF. The gene calls are TRBV5-1 and TRBJ2-5, with 13 bases fitting TRBD2. There are 15 residues in the CDR3. Trimming removed 5 bases from V and 11 bases from J; junction bases left unmatched: 12. CDR1 and CDR2 (germline): SGHRS, YFSETQ.